This is a list of T cell receptor beta chains from one sample in a study of blood T cells in healthy people across ages. TCRdb recomputed calls from the 5' RACE reads with MiXCR, one row per CDR3 protein. The repertoire has about 580,000 distinct CDR3 sequences, 40% to 50% of them found once; the top ten carry about 22%. Sequencing was done on a sample of blood. The receptors derive from a man older than 75 in good health. CDR3s include the opening cysteine and the closing phenylalanine or tryptophan. Fields, in order: CDR3 protein, clone size, V gene, D gene. The D gene is left open where the match is weak. Clone sizes are given selectively: once, few, many, or a class where the clone is expanded.

CDR3: CSVGRGDYEQYF
size: -
V: TRBV29-1
D: -

CDR3: CASSLIYTDTQYF
size: -
V: TRBV7-2
D: -

CDR3: CASSLRFGALNTEAFF
size: -
V: TRBV7-9
D: -

CDR3: CAISESGVPATQYF
size: -
V: TRBV10-3
D: -

CDR3: CASSATGGRATYNEQFF
size: -
V: TRBV7-2
D: -

CDR3: CASSLGWGNPYEQYF
size: -
V: TRBV7-2
D: -

CDR3: CASSLAGDSQNSPLHF
size: -
V: TRBV6-5
D: -

CDR3: CASSQLGWEQYF
size: -
V: TRBV12-3/TRBV12-4
D: -

CDR3: CSARDWGQGASEQYF
size: -
V: TRBV20-1
D: TRBD1

CDR3: CSAFGASYGYTF
size: -
V: TRBV20-1
D: -

CDR3: CASSYDRAQPQHF
size: -
V: TRBV6-5
D: TRBD1

CDR3: CASSRGAAGVGYEQYF
size: -
V: TRBV13
D: TRBD2

CDR3: CASSLVAVSSYNEQFF
size: -
V: TRBV5-1
D: -

CDR3: CASSPDRNSYNEQFF
size: many
V: TRBV7-9
D: -

CDR3: CASSAGDRGYPNEQFF
size: -
V: TRBV5-1
D: TRBD1

CDR3: CSARGGAAPIANYGYTF
size: -
V: TRBV20-1
D: -

CDR3: CASSSRTSGQDDQYF
size: -
V: TRBV6-2/TRBV6-3
D: TRBD2

CDR3: CSAVLGGSNQPQHF
size: -
V: TRBV29-1
D: -

CDR3: CASSLAPPELSGDTQYF
size: -
V: TRBV5-1
D: -

CDR3: CSGTGGGQETQFF
size: -
V: TRBV29-1
D: TRBD2

CDR3: CSVLSHTGTGAGELFF
size: few
V: TRBV29-1
D: TRBD1

CDR3: CASSPPGSSREKLFF
size: many
V: TRBV6-6
D: -

CDR3: CASRRSSISSYNEQFF
size: -
V: TRBV6-5
D: -

CDR3: CSVKRTGVETQYF
size: -
V: TRBV29-1
D: TRBD1

CDR3: CASSYYSGTSPYEQYF
size: -
V: TRBV6-5
D: TRBD2

CDR3: CSARTGTNYGYTF
size: -
V: TRBV20-1
D: -

CDR3: CASSSTGSVYNEQFF
size: -
V: TRBV6-5
D: -

CDR3: CASSQGLSQYSGYTF
size: -
V: TRBV4-3
D: -